The sequence of this T cell receptor (beta chain) was determined in a study of T cells in Graves' hyperthyroidism and ophthalmopathy (dated by TCRdb to between 2018 and 2020). At the level of the whole study: Peripheral blood samples were taken at the time of initial diagnosis, prior to any treatment. The 75 to 100 discovery patients were divided at random into training and test sets in a 7:3 ratio. After sampling, hyperthyroidism patients received methimazole starting at 30 mg daily, and ophthalmopathy patients received high-dose intravenous methylprednisolone. An independent validation cohort of under 20 hyperthyroidism patients and 17 patients who later progressed to ophthalmopathy tested prospective prediction of ophthalmopathy. TCR V-J signatures able to tell the groups apart were searched for in a discovery cohort of 100 or so patients, of whom 40 to 45 had Graves' ophthalmopathy and roughly 59 had stable Graves' hyperthyroidism. In addition, the study compared T-cell repertoires in thyroid tissue and in blood from over 5 Graves' hyperthyroidism patients. TCR Vbeta CDR3 sequencing of 140 or so peripheral blood samples (43 ophthalmopathy, roughly 72 hyperthyroidism and some 17 progressor patients) is reported in the paper.

The CDR3 goes from the cysteine to the phenylalanine over 11 residues. The DNA shown is the 33-base CDR3, in frame from base 1. Germline trimming amounts to 3 bases on V and 11 bases on J, with 5 as the count of junction bases outside the gene matches. CDR1 and CDR2, looked up from the germline V gene (reference sequence), are DFQATT and SNEGSKA. In the ophthalmopathy patients, disease was moderately to severely active, with a Clinical Activity Score of 3 or more, a NOSPECS grade of 4 or more, and a duration of less than 3 months. Exclusion was applied to patients with uncontrolled infections, other autoimmune diseases, pregnancy or lactation. Clinical symptoms, serum thyroxine and TRAb, thyroid ultrasound, and orbital computed tomography formed the basis for the diagnoses. PBMCs were separated from roughly 10 ml of fresh peripheral blood using Ficoll-Paque density gradient centrifugation. Trizol reagent was used to extract total RNA, and RNA quality was then checked on an Agilent 2100 Bioanalyzer.

What the authors observed across the whole study: A 13 V-J signature model separated ophthalmopathy from stable hyperthyroidism, with nearly 90% sensitivity and about 81% specificity in cross-validation and 80%/75% in testing. Sample size was not statistically predetermined, and blinding of investigators to group allocation was not performed. Blood samples also contained most of the expanded thyroid clonotypes (frequency above 0.001), which suggests that blood repertoires may reflect thyroid immune responses. In validation, the model predicted progression to ophthalmopathy a median of approximately 6.6 months before onset, with approximately 68% sensitivity and just under 75% specificity.

This clonotype was counted ten times or more. What this receptor recognizes is not known. No clone much larger than this one lies a single base away; base qualities are absent. The TCR beta CDR3 regions were amplified from RNA transcripts. A first-round RT-PCR of the TCR CDR3 used the HTBI primer set with the Qiagen OneStep RT-PCR kit. Libraries were constructed in a second round of multiplex PCR, after which size selection and purification were performed. The libraries were sequenced on an Illumina HiSeq2000 using paired-end 100 bp reads. Turning to the authors' computational methods: SOAPnuke was used to process the raw data, with reads discarded if the reads contained adapters or uncalled bases, had a mean Phred below 15, or lacked an exact constant-primer or identifier match. COPE v1.2.5 was used to merge the high-quality paired reads, and each unique nucleotide sequence was defined as a clonotype. MiTCR v1.1 was used to align the clonotypes against IMGT TRBV, TRBD and TRBJ reference segments. The analysis included only V-J combinations with a frequency above 0.0001, which together covered around 99% of the repertoires. A TCS score was defined as the ratio between F50 (clonal expansion) and ExV (chaos), using BLOSUM62-based TCRdist between CDR3 peptides within each V-J. Welch's t-statistics and random forest reduced some 510 V-J features to 13, which were used in a naive Bayes classifier (R e1071). TCRdb passed the public sequencing reads through fastp at Q25 and MiXCR, retaining productive beta sequences. All rows with the same CDR3 protein become a single entry with the most common DNA and genes. The V and J calls and clone size are TCRdb's, not the authors'. This sample lists 500,000 to 650,000 distinct CDR3 sequences; 14% were detected once. Under 15% of the sample goes to the ten largest clones.

Sequenced: blood. The TCR sequence derives from a woman between 45 and 60 years old with Graves' ophthalmopathy. The V and J segments used are TRBV20-1 and TRBJ2-7; 9 middle bases align to TRBD2. The CDR3 amino acid sequence is: CSASSGSSEYF. The nucleotide sequence reads as follows: TGCAGTGCTAGTAGCGGGAGTAGTGAGTACTTC.